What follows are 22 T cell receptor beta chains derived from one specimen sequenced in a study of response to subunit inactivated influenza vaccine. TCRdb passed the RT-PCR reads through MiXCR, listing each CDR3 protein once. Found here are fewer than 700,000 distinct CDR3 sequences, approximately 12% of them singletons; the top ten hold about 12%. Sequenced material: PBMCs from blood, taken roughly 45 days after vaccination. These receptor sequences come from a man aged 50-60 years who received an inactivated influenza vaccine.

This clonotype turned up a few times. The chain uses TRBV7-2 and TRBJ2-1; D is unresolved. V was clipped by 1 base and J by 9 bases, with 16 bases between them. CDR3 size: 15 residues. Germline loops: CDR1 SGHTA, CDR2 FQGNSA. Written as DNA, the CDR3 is TGTGCCAGCAGCTTAGTGTGGGAACGCCGCGGTGAGCAGTTCTTC. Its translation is CASSLVWERRGEQFF.

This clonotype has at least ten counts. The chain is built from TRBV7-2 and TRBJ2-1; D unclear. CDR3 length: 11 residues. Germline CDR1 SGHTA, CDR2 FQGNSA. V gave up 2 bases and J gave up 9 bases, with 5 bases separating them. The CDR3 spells CASSLQIEQFF. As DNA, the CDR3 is TGTGCCAGCAGCTTACAGATTGAGCAGTTCTTC.

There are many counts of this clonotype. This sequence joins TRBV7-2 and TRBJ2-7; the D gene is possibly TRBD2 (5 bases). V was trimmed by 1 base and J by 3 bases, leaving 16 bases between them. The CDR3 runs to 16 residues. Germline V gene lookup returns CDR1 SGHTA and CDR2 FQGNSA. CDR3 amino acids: CASSLGPAGSLYEQYF. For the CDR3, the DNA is TGTGCCAGCAGCTTAGGGCCCGCGGGTTCCCTCTACGAGCAGTACTTC.

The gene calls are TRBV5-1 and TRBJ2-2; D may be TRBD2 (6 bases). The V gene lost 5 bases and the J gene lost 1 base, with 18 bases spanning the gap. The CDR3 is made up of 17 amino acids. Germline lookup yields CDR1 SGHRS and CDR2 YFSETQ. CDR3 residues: CASSRDFWAVNTGELFF. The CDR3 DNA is TGCGCCAGCAGTCGGGACTTCTGGGCGGTGAACACCGGGGAGCTGTTTTTT. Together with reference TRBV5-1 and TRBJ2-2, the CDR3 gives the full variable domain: KAGVTQTPRYLIKTRGQQVTLSCSPISGHRSVSWYQQTPGQGLQFLFEYFSETQRNKGNFPGRFSGRQFSNSRSEMNVSTLELGDSALYLCASSRDFWAVNTGELFFGEGSRLTVL.

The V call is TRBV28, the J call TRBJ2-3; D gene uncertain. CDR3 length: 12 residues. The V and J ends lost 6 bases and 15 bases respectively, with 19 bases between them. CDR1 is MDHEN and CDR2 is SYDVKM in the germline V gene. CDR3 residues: CASSTNMPLHYF. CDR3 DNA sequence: TGTGCCAGCAGCACGAATATGCCCCTGCATTATTTT.

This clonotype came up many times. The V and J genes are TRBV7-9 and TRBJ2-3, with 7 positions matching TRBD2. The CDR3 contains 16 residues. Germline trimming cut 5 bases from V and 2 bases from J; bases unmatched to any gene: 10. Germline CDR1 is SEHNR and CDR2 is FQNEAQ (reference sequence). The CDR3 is CASSGRGGWDTDTQYF. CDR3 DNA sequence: TGTGCCAGCAGCGGCCGCGGGGGTTGGGACACAGATACGCAGTATTTT.

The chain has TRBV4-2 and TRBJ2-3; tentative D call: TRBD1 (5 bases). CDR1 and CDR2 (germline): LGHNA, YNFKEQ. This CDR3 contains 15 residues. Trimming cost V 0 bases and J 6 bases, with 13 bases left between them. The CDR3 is CASSQETAGYDTQYF. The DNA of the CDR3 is TGTGCCAGCAGCCAAGAAACGGCAGGGTATGATACGCAGTATTTT.

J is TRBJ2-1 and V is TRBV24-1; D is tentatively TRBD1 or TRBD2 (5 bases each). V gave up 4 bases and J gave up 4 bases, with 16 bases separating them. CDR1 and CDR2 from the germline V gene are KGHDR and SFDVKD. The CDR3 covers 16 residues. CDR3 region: CATSDPFAGAYNEQFF. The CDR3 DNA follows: TGTGCCACCAGTGACCCCTTTGCCGGGGCGTACAATGAGCAGTTCTTC.

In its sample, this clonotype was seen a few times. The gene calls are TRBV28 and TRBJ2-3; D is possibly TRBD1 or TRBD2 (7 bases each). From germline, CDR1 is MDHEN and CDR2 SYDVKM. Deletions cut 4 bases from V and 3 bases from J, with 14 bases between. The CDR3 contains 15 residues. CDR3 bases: TGTGCCAGCAGTTCAGGGGGGGCCGGGACAGATACGCAGTATTTT. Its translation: CASSSGGAGTDTQYF.

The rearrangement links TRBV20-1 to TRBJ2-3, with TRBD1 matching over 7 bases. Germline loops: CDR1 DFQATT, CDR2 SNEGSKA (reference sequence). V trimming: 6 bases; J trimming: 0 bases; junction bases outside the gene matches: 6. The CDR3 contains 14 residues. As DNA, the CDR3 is TGCAGTGCCAACCGACAGGGCAGCACAGATACGCAGTATTTT. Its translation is CSANRQGSTDTQYF.

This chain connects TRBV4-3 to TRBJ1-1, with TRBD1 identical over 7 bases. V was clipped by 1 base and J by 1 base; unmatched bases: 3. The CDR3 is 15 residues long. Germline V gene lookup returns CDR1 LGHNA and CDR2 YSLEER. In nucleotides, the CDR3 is TGCGCCAGCAGCCAAGTTGACAGGGAGAACACTGAAGCTTTCTTT. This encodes CASSQVDRENTEAFF.

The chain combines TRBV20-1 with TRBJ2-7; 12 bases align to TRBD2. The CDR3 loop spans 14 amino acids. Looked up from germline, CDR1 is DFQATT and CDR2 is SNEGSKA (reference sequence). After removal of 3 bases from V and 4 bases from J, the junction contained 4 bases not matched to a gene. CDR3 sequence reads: CSARAGLAGYEQYF. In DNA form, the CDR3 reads TGCAGTGCTAGGGCCGGACTAGCGGGGTACGAGCAGTACTTC.

The CDR3 here is CSVSGTHANQPQHF. For the CDR3, the DNA is TGCAGTGTTTCCGGGACCCACGCCAATCAGCCCCAGCATTTT. The chain employs TRBV20-1 and TRBJ1-5; TRBD1 might be the D (5 bases). The CDR3 loop spans 14 amino acids. Trimming left V 7 bases short and J 3 bases short, with 16 bases between. Germline CDR1 reads DFQATT; CDR2 reads SNEGSKA (reference sequence).

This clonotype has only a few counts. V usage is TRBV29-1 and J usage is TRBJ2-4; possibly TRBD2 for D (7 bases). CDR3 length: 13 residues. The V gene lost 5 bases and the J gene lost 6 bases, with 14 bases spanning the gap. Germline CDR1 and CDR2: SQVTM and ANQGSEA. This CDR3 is CSVTMGGANIQYF. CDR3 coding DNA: TGCAGCGTTACAATGGGGGGGGCAAACATTCAGTACTTC.

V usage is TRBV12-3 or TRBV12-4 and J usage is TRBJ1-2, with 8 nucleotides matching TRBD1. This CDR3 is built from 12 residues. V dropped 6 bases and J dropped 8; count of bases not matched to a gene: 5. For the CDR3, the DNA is TGTGCCAGCAGCCCGGGACAGGAGGGCTACACCTTC. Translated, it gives CASSPGQEGYTF.

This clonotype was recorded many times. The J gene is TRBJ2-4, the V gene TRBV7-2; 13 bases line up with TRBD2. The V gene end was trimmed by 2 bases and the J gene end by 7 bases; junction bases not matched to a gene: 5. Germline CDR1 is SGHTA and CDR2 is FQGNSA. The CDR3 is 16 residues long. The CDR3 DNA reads TGTGCCAGCAGCTTATCGTCACTAGCGGGAGGGAACATTCAGTACTTC. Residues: CASSLSSLAGGNIQYF.

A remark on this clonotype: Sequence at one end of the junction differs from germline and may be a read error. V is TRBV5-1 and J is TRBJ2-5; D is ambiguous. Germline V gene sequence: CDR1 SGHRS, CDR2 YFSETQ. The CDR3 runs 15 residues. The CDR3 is CASSLGFGAQETQHF. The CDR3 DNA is TGCGCCAGCAGCTTGGGGTTCGGCGCACAAGAGACCCAGCACTTC.

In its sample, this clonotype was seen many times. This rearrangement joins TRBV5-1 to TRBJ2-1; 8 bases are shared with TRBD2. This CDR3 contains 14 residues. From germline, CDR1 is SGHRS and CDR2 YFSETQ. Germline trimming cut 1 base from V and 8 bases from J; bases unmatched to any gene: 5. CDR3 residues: CASSLRGGLYEQFF. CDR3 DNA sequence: TGCGCCAGCAGCTTGCGGGGGGGCCTTTATGAGCAGTTCTTC.

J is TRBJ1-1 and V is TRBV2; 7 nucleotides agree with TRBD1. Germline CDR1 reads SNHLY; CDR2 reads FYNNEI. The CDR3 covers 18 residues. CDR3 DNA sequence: TGTACCTTCAGTTTAGGGACAGCAATTGCCCGGGATGTGGCTGAAGCTTTCTTT. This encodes CTFSLGTAIARDVAEAFF.

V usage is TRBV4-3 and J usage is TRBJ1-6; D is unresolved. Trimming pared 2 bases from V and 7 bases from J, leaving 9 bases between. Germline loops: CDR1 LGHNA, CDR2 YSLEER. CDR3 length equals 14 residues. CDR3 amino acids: CASSQFYGNSPLHF. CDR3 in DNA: TGCGCCAGCAGCCAATTCTACGGAAATTCACCCCTCCACTTT.

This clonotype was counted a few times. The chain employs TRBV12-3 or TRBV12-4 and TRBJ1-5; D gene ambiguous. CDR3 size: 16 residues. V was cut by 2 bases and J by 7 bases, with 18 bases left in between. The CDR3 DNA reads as TGTGCCAGCAGTTTAATGCCCCTCCAGGCTGGGCAGCCCCAGCATTTT. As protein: CASSLMPLQAGQPQHF.

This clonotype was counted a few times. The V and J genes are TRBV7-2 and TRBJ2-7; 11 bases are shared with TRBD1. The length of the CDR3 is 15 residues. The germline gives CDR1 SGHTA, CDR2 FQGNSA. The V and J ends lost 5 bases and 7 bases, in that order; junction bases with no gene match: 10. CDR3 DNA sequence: TGTGCCAGCAGCAAACCGGGACAGGGGGTGGGTGAGCAGTACTTC. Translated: CASSKPGQGVGEQYF.